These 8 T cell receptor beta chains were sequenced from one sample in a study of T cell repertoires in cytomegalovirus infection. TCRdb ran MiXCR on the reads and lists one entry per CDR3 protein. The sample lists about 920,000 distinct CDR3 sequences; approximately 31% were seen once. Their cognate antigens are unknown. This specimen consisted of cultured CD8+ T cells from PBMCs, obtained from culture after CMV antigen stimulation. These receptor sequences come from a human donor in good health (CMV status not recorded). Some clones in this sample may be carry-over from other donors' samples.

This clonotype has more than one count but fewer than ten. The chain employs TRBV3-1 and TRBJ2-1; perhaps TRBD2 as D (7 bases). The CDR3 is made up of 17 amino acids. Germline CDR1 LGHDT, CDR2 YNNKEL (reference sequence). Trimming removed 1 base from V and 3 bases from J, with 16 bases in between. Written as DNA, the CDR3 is TGTGCCAGCAGCCAAGCCCTGGCGGGGGCCATCTACAATGAGCAGTTCTTC. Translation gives CASSQALAGAIYNEQFF.

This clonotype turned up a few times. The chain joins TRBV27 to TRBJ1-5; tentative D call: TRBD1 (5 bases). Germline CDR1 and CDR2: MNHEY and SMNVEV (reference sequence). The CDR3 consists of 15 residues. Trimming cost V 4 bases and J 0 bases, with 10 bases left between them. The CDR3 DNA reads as TGTGCCAGCAGTTCCGGACACCCTAGCAATCAGCCCCAGCATTTT. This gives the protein CASSSGHPSNQPQHF.

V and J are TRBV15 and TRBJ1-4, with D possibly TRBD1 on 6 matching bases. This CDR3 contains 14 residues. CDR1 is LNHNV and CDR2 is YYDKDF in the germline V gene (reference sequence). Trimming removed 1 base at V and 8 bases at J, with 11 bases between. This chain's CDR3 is CATSRALGQEKLFF. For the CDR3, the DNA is TGTGCCACCAGCAGAGCACTGGGACAAGAAAAACTGTTTTTT.

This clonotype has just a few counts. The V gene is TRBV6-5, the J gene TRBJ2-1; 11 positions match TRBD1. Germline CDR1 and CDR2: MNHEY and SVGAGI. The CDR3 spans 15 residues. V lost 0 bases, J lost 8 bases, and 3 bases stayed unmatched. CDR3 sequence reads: CASSYSGTGGDEQFF. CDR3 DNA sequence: TGTGCCAGCAGTTACTCCGGGACAGGGGGTGATGAGCAGTTCTTC.

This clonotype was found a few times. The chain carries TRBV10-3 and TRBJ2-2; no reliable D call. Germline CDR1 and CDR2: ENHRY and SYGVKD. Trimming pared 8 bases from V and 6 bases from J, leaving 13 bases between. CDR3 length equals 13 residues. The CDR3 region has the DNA TGTGCCATCGGGCCAGCAAACGCCGGGGAGCTGTTTTTT. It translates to CAIGPANAGELFF.

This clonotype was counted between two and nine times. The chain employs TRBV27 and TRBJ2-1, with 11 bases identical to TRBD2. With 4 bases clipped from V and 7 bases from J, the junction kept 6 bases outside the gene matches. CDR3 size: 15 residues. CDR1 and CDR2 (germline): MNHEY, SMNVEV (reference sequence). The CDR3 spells CASSYLAGGRNEQFF. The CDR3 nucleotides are TGTGCCAGCAGTTATCTAGCGGGGGGCAGGAATGAGCAGTTCTTC.

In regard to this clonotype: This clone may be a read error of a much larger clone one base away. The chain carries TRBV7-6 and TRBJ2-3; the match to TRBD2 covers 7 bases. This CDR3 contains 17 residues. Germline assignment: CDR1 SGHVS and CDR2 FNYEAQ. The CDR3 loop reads CASSPRRDYPSTGTQYF. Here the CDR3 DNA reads TGTGCCAGCAGCCCGCGACGGGACTATCCAAGCACAGGTACGCAGTATTTT.

The CDR3 reads CASSPGQVYSNQPQHF. CDR3 coding DNA: TGTGCCAGCAGCCCCGGACAGGTTTATAGCAATCAGCCCCAGCATTTT. The chain combines TRBV6-6 with TRBJ1-5, with 7 nucleotides matching TRBD1. CDR1 and CDR2 from the germline V gene are MNHNY and SVGAGI (reference sequence). The CDR3 extends over 16 amino acids. V was clipped by 6 bases and J by 0 bases; unmatched bases: 8.